The next 23 T cell receptor beta chains were all read from a single sample in a study of cytomegalovirus exposure and HLA in healthy donors. Primers included in the PCR were 60 Vbeta and 13 Jbeta primers. The assay was immunoSEQ multiplex PCR, and TCRdb's table has in-frame clones only and misses some. This table has approximately 150,000 clones, about three quarters appearing once. The sample comprised PBMCs. The receptors here all came from a man aged 40-50 years in good health and CMV-seropositive.

The chain carries TRBV28 and TRBJ1-6; D remains unclear. The V end lost 3 bases, the J end lost 6 bases, and 9 bases lay between the germline ends. The CDR3 has 14 residues. Germline CDR1 and CDR2: MDHEN and SYDVKM. The CDR3 here is CASSLPGFNSPLHF. The CDR3 DNA reads TGTGCCAGCAGTTTGCCGGGGTTTAATTCACCCCTCCACTTT.

The chain joins TRBV10-3 to TRBJ2-2, with TRBD1 matching 12 bases. CDR1 is ENHRY and CDR2 is SYGVKD in the germline V gene. CDR3 length: 18 amino acids. Trimming took 0 bases from V and 5 from J; bases not matched to a gene: 7. CDR3 nucleotides: TGTGCCATCAGTGAGTCGGGACAGGGGGCAAGTAAGACCGGGGAGCTGTTTTTT. It codes for CAISESGQGASKTGELFF.

There are a few counts of this clone. The CDR3 loop reads CASHGAREAGELFF. The CDR3 nucleotides are TGTGCCTCCCATGGGGCCAGGGAGGCCGGGGAGCTGTTTTTT. The gene calls are TRBV10-3 and TRBJ2-2; tentatively, D is TRBD2 (6 bases). The CDR3 is 14 residues long. Germline V gene lookup returns CDR1 ENHRY and CDR2 SYGVKD. V was shortened by 11 bases and J by 6 bases, with 19 bases between the two germline ends.

This clone came up once. The same CDR3 also results from other DNA sequences found in this sample. The J gene is TRBJ1-1, the V gene TRBV7-9, with D maybe TRBD1 (5 bases). The germline CDR1 and CDR2 sequences are SEHNR and FQNEAQ (reference sequence). V shed 4 bases and J shed 1 base, with 7 bases lying between them. This CDR3 is built from 13 residues. This CDR3 is CASSSGQNTEAFF. The CDR3 nucleotides are TGTGCCAGCAGCTCCGGACAGAACACTGAAGCTTTCTTT.

This chain joins TRBV28 and TRBJ2-5; D ambiguous. The V and J ends lost 8 bases and 1 base respectively, with 5 bases between them. The CDR3 extends over 11 amino acids. In germline, CDR1 is MDHEN, CDR2 SYDVKM. The CDR3 sequence is CASGPQETQYF. As DNA, the CDR3 is TGTGCCAGCGGGCCCCAAGAGACCCAGTACTTC.

This chain uses TRBV5-1 with TRBJ1-4; TRBD1 agrees at 8 bases. Germline V lookup: CDR1 SGHRS, CDR2 YFSETQ. J was trimmed by 5 bases and V by 3 bases; bases with no gene match: 6. The CDR3 consists of 15 residues. DNA for the CDR3: TGCGCCAGCAGCTCCGGACAGGGCGCAAATGAAAAACTGTTTTTT. This gives the protein CASSSGQGANEKLFF.

The rearrangement uses TRBV7-9 and TRBJ1-6, with unresolved D. This CDR3 is built from 13 residues. The V end lost 2 bases, the J end lost 5 bases, and 4 bases lay between the germline ends. CDR1 and CDR2 (germline): SEHNR, FQNEAQ (reference sequence). The CDR3 here is CASSLQDNSPLHF. The CDR3 nucleotides are TGTGCCAGCAGCTTACAGGATAATTCACCCCTCCACTTT.

This clone was counted a few times. The chain recombines TRBV15 with TRBJ2-7, with 9 positions matching TRBD2. J gave up 6 bases and V 0 bases, and 3 bases lay outside the gene matches. This CDR3 contains 14 residues. Per germline, CDR1 LNHNV and CDR2 YYDKDF (reference sequence). The CDR3 is CATSRDLLAGEQYF. The CDR3, as DNA: TGTGCCACCAGCAGAGATTTACTAGCGGGCGAGCAGTACTTC.

The rearrangement joins TRBV10-3 to TRBJ2-5, with D perhaps matching TRBD2 (5 bases). Trimming took off 1 base at V and 5 bases at J, with 8 bases between the two ends. CDR3 length: 13 residues. Germline V gives CDR1 ENHRY, CDR2 SYGVKD. CDR3 region: CAISEYPGETQYF. CDR3 nucleotides: TGTGCCATCAGTGAGTACCCGGGGGAGACCCAGTACTTC.

This CDR3 is CASSEEGRLNQPQHF. The CDR3 DNA sequence: TGTGCCAGCAGTGAAGAAGGCAGACTAAATCAGCCCCAGCATTTT. The chain links TRBV6-1 to TRBJ1-5; D is unclear. CDR3 length: 15 amino acids. V was pared by 1 base and J by 4 bases, with 11 bases between. Looked up from germline, CDR1 is MNHNS and CDR2 is SASEGT.

The chain is built from TRBV28 and TRBJ2-1, with TRBD2 matching over 13 bases. Germline V gene lookup returns CDR1 MDHEN and CDR2 SYDVKM. J lost 0 bases, V lost 5 bases, and 1 base had no gene match. The CDR3 contains 16 residues. This CDR3 reads CASSRTSGSSYNEQFF. The CDR3 bases are TGTGCCAGCAGTCGGACTAGCGGGAGCTCCTACAATGAGCAGTTCTTC.

J is TRBJ2-7 and V is TRBV11-2; tentative D call: TRBD1 (6 bases). Deletions cut 0 bases from V and 0 bases from J, with 15 bases between. This CDR3 is 17 amino acids long. Germline assignment: CDR1 SGHAT and CDR2 FQNNGV. The chain's CDR3 is CASSLDGVWGLSYEQYF. CDR3 DNA: TGTGCCAGCAGCTTAGATGGGGTGTGGGGGCTCTCCTACGAGCAGTACTTC.

The rearrangement uses TRBV5-1 and TRBJ2-3, with TRBD2 as a possible D gene (6 bases). Per germline, CDR1 SGHRS and CDR2 YFSETQ. Trimming took 6 bases from V and 3 from J, leaving 14 bases between them. CDR3 length equals 14 residues. CDR3 nucleotides: TGCGCCAGCACCCTAGGGACTCTAACAGATACGCAGTATTTT. Its protein is CASTLGTLTDTQYF.

CDR3 coding DNA: TGCGCCAGCAGCTTAGGTGTGGGAGGTAGCACAGATACGCAGTATTTT. This sequence encodes CASSLGVGGSTDTQYF. The chain combines TRBV5-1 with TRBJ2-3; possibly TRBD2 for D (6 bases). This CDR3 comprises 16 residues. V was clipped by 2 bases and J by 0 bases, with 13 bases between them. Germline CDR1 reads SGHRS; CDR2 reads YFSETQ.

CDR3 region: CASRGAGGSYNEQFF. Here the CDR3 DNA reads TGTGCCAGCAGGGGAGCGGGAGGTTCCTACAATGAGCAGTTCTTC. The chain joins TRBV28 to TRBJ2-1; TRBD2 aligns across 9 bases. The V and J ends lost 6 bases and 1 base, in that order; junction bases with no gene match: 4. The CDR3 is 15 amino acids. Looked up from germline, CDR1 is MDHEN and CDR2 is SYDVKM.

This clone was seen a handful of times. The chain combines TRBV4-2 with TRBJ2-2; 10 bases match TRBD2. The CDR3 has 18 amino acids. Germline assignment: CDR1 LGHNA and CDR2 YNFKEQ. Trimming at V came to 0 bases and at J to 6 bases, leaving 10 bases not matched to a gene. The CDR3 here is CASSQERAAGGLAGELFF. The CDR3 coding sequence is TGTGCCAGCAGCCAAGAGAGGGCAGCGGGAGGGTTGGCCGGGGAGCTGTTTTTT.

CDR3 coding DNA: TGCGCCAGCAGCCCTGGAACCGGGACAGGGCTAACTGAAGCTTTCTTT. Its translation is CASSPGTGTGLTEAFF. The chain employs TRBV5-1 and TRBJ1-1; TRBD1 matches 9 bases. Germline values: CDR1 SGHRS, CDR2 YFSETQ. J gave up 5 bases and V 4 bases, and 12 bases lay outside the gene matches. The CDR3 has 16 amino acids.

This CDR3 reads CASSHLLTAGTGEQFF. CDR3 bases: TGCGCCAGCAGCCATCTATTGACGGCGGGCACCGGTGAGCAGTTCTTC. V is TRBV4-1 and J is TRBJ2-1; TRBD2 is a possible D gene (5 bases). Germline CDR1 is MGHRA and CDR2 is YSYEKL. V shed 3 bases and J shed 9 bases, with 21 bases lying between them. CDR3 length: 16 amino acids.

This clone came up once. The genes are TRBV5-1 and TRBJ1-3; a weak D match, TRBD1 (6 bases). Germline V gene sequence: CDR1 SGHRS, CDR2 YFSETQ. Trimming shortened V by 4 bases and J by 4 bases, and 15 bases separated the two germline ends. The CDR3 runs to 15 residues. The CDR3 protein is CASSGATGMGNTIYF. The CDR3 coding sequence is TGCGCCAGCAGCGGGGCCACAGGGATGGGAAACACCATATATTTT.

There are a few counts of this clone. The rearrangement joins TRBV19 to TRBJ1-2, with 7 bases lining up with TRBD1. The CDR3 has 12 residues. V gave up 11 bases and J gave up 4 bases; unmatched junction bases: 7. Germline values: CDR1 LNHDA, CDR2 SQIVND (reference sequence). The CDR3 region is CAGQTGLYGYTF. The CDR3, as DNA: TGTGCCGGCCAGACAGGGCTCTATGGCTACACCTTC.

As to this clone: Other DNA sequences in the sample encode the same CDR3. The genes are TRBV9 and TRBJ2-7, with a possible D match to TRBD2 (6 bases). V was trimmed by 2 bases and J by 0 bases, leaving 9 bases between them. This CDR3 comprises 14 residues. Per germline, CDR1 SGDLS and CDR2 YYNGEE. CDR3 sequence: CASSVGGSSYEQYF. The CDR3 DNA is TGTGCCAGCAGCGTTGGGGGGAGCTCCTACGAGCAGTACTTC.

J is TRBJ2-5 and V is TRBV27; TRBD1 matches 8 bases. This CDR3 is built from 15 residues. With V trimmed by 3 bases and J by 1 base, 4 bases remained unmatched. The germline V gene has CDR1 MNHEY and CDR2 SMNVEV (reference sequence). The CDR3, as DNA: TGTGCCAGCAGTTTCCAGGGGGCGGGCCAAGAGACCCAGTACTTC. It encodes CASSFQGAGQETQYF.

Only one count was recorded for this clone. The chain joins TRBV5-1 to TRBJ2-2; D possibly corresponds to TRBD1 (6 bases). The CDR3 is 16 amino acids. CDR1 and CDR2 (germline): SGHRS, YFSETQ. Trimming removed 4 bases at V and 7 bases at J, with 20 bases between. The CDR3 nucleotides are TGCGCCAGCAGCCCCCAGGTCAGGGGTATGGGCGGGGAGCTGTTTTTT. This sequence encodes CASSPQVRGMGGELFF.